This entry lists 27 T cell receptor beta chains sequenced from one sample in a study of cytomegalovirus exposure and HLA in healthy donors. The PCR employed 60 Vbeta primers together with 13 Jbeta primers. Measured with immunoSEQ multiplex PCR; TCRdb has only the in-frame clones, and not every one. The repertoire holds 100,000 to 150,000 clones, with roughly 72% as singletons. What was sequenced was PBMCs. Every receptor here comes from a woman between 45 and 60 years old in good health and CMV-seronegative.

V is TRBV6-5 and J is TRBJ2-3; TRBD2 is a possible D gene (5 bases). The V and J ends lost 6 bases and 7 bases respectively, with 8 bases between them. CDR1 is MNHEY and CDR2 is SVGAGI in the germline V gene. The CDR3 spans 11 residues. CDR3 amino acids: CASRRDNTQYF. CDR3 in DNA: TGTGCCAGCAGACGGGATAATACGCAGTATTTT.

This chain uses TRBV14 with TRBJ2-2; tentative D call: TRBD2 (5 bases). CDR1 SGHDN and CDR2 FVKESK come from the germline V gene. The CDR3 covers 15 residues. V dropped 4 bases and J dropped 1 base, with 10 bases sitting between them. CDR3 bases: TGTGCCAGCAGCCGGGTCAGCGGGAACACCGGGGAGCTGTTTTTT. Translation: CASSRVSGNTGELFF.

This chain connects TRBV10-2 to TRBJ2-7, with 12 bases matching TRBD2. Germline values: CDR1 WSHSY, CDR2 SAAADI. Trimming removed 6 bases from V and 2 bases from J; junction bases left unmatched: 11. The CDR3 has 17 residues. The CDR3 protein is CASSDPGTSGRPYEQYF. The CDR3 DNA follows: TGCGCCAGCAGCGACCCCGGGACTAGCGGGCGACCCTACGAGCAGTACTTC.

The CDR3 loop is CASSPSPGLAGNEQFF. CDR3 nucleotides: TGTGCCAGCAGCCCGAGCCCGGGACTAGCTGGGAATGAGCAGTTCTTC. This chain uses TRBV7-3 with TRBJ2-1, with TRBD2 matching over 9 bases. Germline V gene lookup returns CDR1 SGHTA and CDR2 FQGTGA. Trimming took 5 bases from V and 7 from J; bases not matched to a gene: 12. The CDR3 runs 16 residues.

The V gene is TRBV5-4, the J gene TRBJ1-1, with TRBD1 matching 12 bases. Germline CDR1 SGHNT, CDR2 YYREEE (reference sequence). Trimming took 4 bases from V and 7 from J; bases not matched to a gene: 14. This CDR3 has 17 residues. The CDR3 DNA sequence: TGTGCCAGCAGCAAAGGACCGGGACAGGGGGCTAGGGGTGAAGCTTTCTTT. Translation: CASSKGPGQGARGEAFF.

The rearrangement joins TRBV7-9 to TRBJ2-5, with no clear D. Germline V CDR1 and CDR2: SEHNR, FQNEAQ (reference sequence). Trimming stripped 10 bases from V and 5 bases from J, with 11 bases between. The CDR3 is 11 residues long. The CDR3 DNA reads TGTGCCACTCCATATGAGGAGACCCAGTACTTC. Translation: CATPYEETQYF.

The CDR3 spells CASSPPGQVGETQYF. DNA of the CDR3: TGTGCCAGCTCACCGCCGGGACAGGTGGGAGAGACCCAGTACTTC. The chain carries TRBV18 and TRBJ2-5, with TRBD1 identical over 8 bases. The CDR3 loop spans 15 amino acids. The germline CDR1 and CDR2 sequences are KGHSH and LQKENI. V lost 3 bases, J lost 4 bases, and 7 bases stayed unmatched.

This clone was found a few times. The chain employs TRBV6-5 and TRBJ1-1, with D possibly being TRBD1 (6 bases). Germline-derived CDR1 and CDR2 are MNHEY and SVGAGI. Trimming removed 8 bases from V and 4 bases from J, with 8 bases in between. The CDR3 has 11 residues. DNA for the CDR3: TGTGCCAGCCGAGGGGGCACTGAAGCTTTCTTT. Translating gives CASRGGTEAFF.

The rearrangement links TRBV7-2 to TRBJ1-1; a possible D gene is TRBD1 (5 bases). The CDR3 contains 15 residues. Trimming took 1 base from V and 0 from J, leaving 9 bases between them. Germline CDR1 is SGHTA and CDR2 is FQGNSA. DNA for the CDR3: TGTGCCAGCAGCTTAGATGGGGGGATGAACACTGAAGCTTTCTTT. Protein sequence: CASSLDGGMNTEAFF.

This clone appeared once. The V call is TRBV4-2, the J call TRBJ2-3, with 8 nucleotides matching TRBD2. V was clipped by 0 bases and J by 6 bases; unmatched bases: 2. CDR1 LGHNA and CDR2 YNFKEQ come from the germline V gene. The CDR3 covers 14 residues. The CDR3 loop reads CASSQDQREDTQYF. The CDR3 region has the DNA TGTGCCAGCAGCCAAGACCAGCGGGAGGATACGCAGTATTTT.

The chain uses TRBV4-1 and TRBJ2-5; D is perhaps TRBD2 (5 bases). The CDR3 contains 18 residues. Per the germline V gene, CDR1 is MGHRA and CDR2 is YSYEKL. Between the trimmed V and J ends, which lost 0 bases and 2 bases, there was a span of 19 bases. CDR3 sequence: CASSQDPGFRVIQETQYF. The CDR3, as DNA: TGCGCCAGCAGCCAAGACCCGGGATTTCGGGTAATTCAAGAGACCCAGTACTTC.

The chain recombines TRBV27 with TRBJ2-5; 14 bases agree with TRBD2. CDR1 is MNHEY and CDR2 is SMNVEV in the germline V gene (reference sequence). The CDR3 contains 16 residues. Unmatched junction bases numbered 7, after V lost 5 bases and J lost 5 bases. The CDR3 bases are TGTGCCAGCAGTCCCAGACTAGCGGGAGGGGGGGAGACCCAGTACTTC. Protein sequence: CASSPRLAGGGETQYF.

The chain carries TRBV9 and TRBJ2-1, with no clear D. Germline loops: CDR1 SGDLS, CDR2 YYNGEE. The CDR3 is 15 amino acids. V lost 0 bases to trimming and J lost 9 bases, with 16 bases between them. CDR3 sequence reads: CASSVEQLPGGEQFF. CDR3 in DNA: TGTGCCAGCAGCGTAGAGCAACTGCCTGGCGGTGAGCAGTTCTTC. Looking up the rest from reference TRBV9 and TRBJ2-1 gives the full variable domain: DSGVTQTPKHLITATGQRVTLRCSPRSGDLSVYWYQQSLDQGLQFLIQYYNGEERAKGNILERFSAQQFPDLHSELNLSSLELGDSALYFCASSVEQLPGGEQFFGPGTRLTVL.

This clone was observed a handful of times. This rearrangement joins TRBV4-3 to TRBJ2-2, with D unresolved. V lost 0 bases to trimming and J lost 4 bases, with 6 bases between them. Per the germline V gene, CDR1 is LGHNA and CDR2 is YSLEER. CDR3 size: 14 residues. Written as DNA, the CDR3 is TGCGCCAGCAGCCAAGAGTATTCCACCGGGGAGCTGTTTTTT. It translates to CASSQEYSTGELFF.

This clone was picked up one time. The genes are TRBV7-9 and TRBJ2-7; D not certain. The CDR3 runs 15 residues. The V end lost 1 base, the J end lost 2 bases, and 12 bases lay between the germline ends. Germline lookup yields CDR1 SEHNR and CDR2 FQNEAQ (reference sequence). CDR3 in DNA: TGTGCCAGCAGCTTAGTCCGAGCCCAGGCCTACGAGCAGTACTTC. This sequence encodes CASSLVRAQAYEQYF.

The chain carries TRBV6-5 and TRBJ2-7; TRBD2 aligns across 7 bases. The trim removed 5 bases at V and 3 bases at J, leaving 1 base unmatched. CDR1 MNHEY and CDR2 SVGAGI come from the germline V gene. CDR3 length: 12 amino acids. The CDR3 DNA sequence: TGTGCCAGCAGTGGGGGGGGCTACGAGCAGTACTTC. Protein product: CASSGGGYEQYF.

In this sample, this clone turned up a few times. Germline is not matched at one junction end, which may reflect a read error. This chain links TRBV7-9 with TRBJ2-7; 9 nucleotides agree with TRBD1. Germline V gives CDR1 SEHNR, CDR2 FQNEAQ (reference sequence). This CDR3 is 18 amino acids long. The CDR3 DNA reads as TGTTCCAGCAGCTTCCTAAGGCTTACCGGGACAGGGTTCGGCGAGCAGTACTTC. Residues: CSSSFLRLTGTGFGEQYF.

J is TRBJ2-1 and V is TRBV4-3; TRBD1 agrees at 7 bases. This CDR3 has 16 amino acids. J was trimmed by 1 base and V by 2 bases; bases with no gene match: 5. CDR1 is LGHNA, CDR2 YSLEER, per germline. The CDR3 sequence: CASSQLSTGSYNEQFF. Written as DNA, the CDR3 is TGCGCCAGCAGCCAATTATCGACAGGGTCCTACAATGAGCAGTTCTTC.

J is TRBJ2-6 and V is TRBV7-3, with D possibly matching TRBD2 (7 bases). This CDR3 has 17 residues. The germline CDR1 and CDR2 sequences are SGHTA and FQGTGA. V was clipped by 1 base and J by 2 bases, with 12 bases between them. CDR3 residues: CASSLMRGRAGANVLTF. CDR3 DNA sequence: TGTGCCAGCAGCTTAATGCGGGGGCGGGCTGGGGCCAACGTCCTGACTTTC.

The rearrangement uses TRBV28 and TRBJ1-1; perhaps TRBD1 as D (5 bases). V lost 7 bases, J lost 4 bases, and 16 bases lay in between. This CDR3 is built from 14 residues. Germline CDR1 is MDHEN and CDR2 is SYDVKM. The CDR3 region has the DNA TGTGCCAGCAATGGGGACGGCGGGAGCACTGAAGCTTTCTTT. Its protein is CASNGDGGSTEAFF.

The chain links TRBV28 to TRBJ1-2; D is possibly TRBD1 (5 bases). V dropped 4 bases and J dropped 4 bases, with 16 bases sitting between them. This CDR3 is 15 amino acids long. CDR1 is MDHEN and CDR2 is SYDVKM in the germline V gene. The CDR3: CASSSGGGFAYGYTF. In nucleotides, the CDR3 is TGTGCCAGCAGTTCCGGTGGGGGGTTTGCCTATGGCTACACCTTC.

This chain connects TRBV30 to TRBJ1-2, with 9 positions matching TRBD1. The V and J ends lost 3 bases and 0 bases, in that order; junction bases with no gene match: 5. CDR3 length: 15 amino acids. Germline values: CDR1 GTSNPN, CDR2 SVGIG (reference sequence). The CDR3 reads CAWSDRGGANYGYTF. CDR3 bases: TGTGCCTGGAGCGACAGGGGGGGAGCTAACTATGGCTACACCTTC.

This CDR3 reads CASSYWTRGYEQYF. Written as DNA, the CDR3 is TGTGCCAGCAGCTACTGGACTAGGGGCTACGAGCAGTACTTC. The chain couples TRBV28 to TRBJ2-7, with TRBD2 matching 7 bases. The junction had 8 bases not matched to a gene; V was cut back by 6 bases and J by 3 bases. The CDR3 extends over 14 amino acids. The V gene's germline CDR1 is MDHEN and CDR2 SYDVKM. Together with reference TRBV28 and TRBJ2-7, the CDR3 gives the full variable domain: DVKVTQSSRYLVKRTGEKVFLECVQDMDHENMFWYRQDPGLGLRLIYFSYDVKMKEKGDIPEGYSVSREKKERFSLILESASTNQTSMYLCASSYWTRGYEQYFGPGTRLTVT.

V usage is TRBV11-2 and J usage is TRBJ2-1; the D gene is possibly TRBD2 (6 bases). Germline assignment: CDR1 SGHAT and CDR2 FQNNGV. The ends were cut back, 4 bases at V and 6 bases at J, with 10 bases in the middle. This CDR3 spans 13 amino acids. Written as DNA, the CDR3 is TGTGCCAGCAGCTGGACGGGAGTCAATGAGCAGTTCTTC. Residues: CASSWTGVNEQFF.

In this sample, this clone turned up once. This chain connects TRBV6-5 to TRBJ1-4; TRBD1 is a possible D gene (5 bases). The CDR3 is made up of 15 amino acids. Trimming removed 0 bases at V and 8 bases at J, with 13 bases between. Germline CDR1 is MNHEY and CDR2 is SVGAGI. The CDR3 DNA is TGTGCCAGCAGTTACTCGCCGAGTAGGGGCGAAAAACTGTTTTTT. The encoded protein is CASSYSPSRGEKLFF.

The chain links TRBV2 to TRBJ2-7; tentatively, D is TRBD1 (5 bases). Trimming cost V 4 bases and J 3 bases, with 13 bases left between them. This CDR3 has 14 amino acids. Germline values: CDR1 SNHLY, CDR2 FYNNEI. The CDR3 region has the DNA TGTGCCAGCAGTGGTACAGGTGAGTACTACGAGCAGTACGTC. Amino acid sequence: CASSGTGEYYEQYV.

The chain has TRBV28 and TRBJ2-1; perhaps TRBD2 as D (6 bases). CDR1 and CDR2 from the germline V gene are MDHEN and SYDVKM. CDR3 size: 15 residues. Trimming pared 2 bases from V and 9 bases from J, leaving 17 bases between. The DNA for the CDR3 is TGTGCCAGCAGTTTAGCCGGGACTCCTGGGGCTGAGCAGTTCTTC. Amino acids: CASSLAGTPGAEQFF.